This T cell receptor beta chain was retrieved from a study of breast tumors, draining lymph nodes, adjacent tissues. MiXCR, run by TCRdb on the multiplex PCR reads, gives a single entry per CDR3 protein. The data contain some 14,000 distinct CDR3 sequences, about 60% of them seen just once; the ten biggest clones take up roughly 31%. This clonotype was observed many times. Its specificity is not known. Whole-study results and caveats: Luminal-like breast cancer showed significantly higher tumor–nontumor repertoire similarity than basal-like.

Material for sequencing was tumor-adjacent breast tissue. The clonotype was recovered from a female donor with breast cancer. Some clones in this sample may be carry-over from other donors' samples.

This CDR3 is CASSPRGALRFF. The CDR3 region has the DNA TGTGCCAGCAGTCCGAGGGGAGCCCTACGGTTCTTC. V usage is TRBV6-2 or TRBV6-3 and J usage is TRBJ2-1; D possibly uses TRBD1 or TRBD2 (5 bases each). CDR3 length: 12 amino acids. V was shortened by 5 bases and J by 15 bases, with 17 bases between the two germline ends. From germline, CDR1 is MNHEY and CDR2 SVGEGT.